Presented here are 5 T cell receptor beta chains from one specimen sequenced in a study of T-cell memory formation after mild COVID-19. TCRdb used MiXCR to reprocess the 5' RACE reads, holding one entry per CDR3 protein. The sample has approximately 390,000 distinct CDR3 sequences, about 17% seen once. Sequencing was carried out using PBMCs or a T cell subset sorted from them (not recorded which). Source of these receptors: a man younger than 35 who had mild COVID-19 (a few samples of this study predate the infection). Cell type and time point are not known.

The chain is built from TRBV20-1 and TRBJ1-6, with D uncertain. CDR3 size: 12 residues. The germline V gene has CDR1 DFQATT and CDR2 SNEGSKA (reference sequence). The V gene lost 5 bases and the J gene lost 8 bases, with 10 bases spanning the gap. The CDR3: CSAPSGDSPLHF. The CDR3 region has the DNA TGCAGTGCTCCGAGCGGGGATTCACCCCTCCACTTT.

J is TRBJ2-5 and V is TRBV7-2; no clear D gene. Germline V gene sequence: CDR1 SGHTA, CDR2 FQGNSA. The CDR3 totals 14 residues. Trimming removed 2 bases from V and 2 bases from J, with 9 bases in between. DNA of the CDR3: TGTGCCAGCAGCTTATACGGTCCTCAAGAGACCCAGTACTTC. Protein product: CASSLYGPQETQYF. The entire variable domain, with the rest obtained from reference TRBV7-2 and TRBJ2-5, is as follows: GAGVSQSPSNKVTEKGKDVELRCDPISGHTALYWYRQSLGQGLEFLIYFQGNSAPDKSGLPSDRFSAERTGGSVSTLTIQRTQQEDSAVYLCASSLYGPQETQYFGPGTRLLVL.

This clonotype was found a few times. V usage is TRBV24-1 and J usage is TRBJ2-1; D possibly corresponds to TRBD1 (6 bases). CDR1 is KGHDR, CDR2 SFDVKD, per germline. The CDR3 totals 16 residues. Trimming shortened V by 0 bases and J by 0 bases, and 8 bases separated the two germline ends. In nucleotides, the CDR3 is TGTGCCACCAGTGATTTGAGGGGGAGCTCCTACAATGAGCAGTTCTTC. Protein product: CATSDLRGSSYNEQFF.

The rearrangement links TRBV5-1 to TRBJ2-1; D ambiguous. From germline, CDR1 is SGHRS and CDR2 YFSETQ. This CDR3 has 16 residues. Trimming took off 0 bases at V and 0 bases at J, with 10 bases between the two ends. The CDR3 loop reads CASSLVFRSSYNEQFF. Here the CDR3 DNA reads TGCGCCAGCAGCTTGGTCTTTCGGAGCTCCTACAATGAGCAGTTCTTC.

This clonotype occurred a few times. DNA of the CDR3: TGCAGCGTTGAAGGACGTCCATCGACCGGGGAGCTGTTTTTT. Its protein is CSVEGRPSTGELFF. This chain uses TRBV29-1 with TRBJ2-2; D uncertain. This CDR3 spans 14 amino acids. Germline loops: CDR1 SQVTM, CDR2 ANQGSEA. Trimming left V 1 base short and J 5 bases short, with 11 bases between.